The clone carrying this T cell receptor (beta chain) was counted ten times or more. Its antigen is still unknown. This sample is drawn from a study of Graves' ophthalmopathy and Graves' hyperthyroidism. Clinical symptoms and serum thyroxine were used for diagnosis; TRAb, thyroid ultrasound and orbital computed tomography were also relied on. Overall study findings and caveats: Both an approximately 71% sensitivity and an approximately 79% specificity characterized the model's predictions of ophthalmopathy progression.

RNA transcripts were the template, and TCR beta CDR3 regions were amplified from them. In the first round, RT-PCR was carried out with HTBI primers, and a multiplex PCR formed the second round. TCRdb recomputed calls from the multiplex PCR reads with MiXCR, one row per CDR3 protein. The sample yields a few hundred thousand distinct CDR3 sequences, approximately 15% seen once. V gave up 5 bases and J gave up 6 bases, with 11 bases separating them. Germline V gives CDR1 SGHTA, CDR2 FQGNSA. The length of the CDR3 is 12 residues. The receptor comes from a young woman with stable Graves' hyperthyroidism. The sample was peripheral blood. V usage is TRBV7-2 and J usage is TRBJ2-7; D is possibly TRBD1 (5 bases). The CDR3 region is CASSRTTAEQYF. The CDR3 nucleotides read TGTGCCAGCAGCCGTACGACAGCCGAGCAGTACTTC.